These 23 T cell receptor beta chains were sequenced from one sample in a study of blood T cell repertoires in COVID-19. The method was immunoSEQ multiplex PCR; TCRdb's version includes in-frame clones alone and lacks a portion of them. The sample records fewer than 250,000 clones, roughly 86% being singletons. Material: PBMCs or T cells enriched from blood (not recorded which). The receptors stem from a woman in her thirties or forties in a cohort exposed to, infected with or recovered from COVID-19 (not recorded which).

The V and J genes are TRBV29-1 and TRBJ1-1; D may be TRBD1 (6 bases). The CDR3 extends over 15 amino acids. V shed 6 bases and J shed 0 bases, with 17 bases lying between them. Germline values: CDR1 SQVTM, CDR2 ANQGSEA. CDR3 DNA sequence: TGCAGCGTCGACCCGACAGGCCAGATGAACACTGAAGCTTTCTTT. Translation gives CSVDPTGQMNTEAFF.

The V and J genes are TRBV9 and TRBJ2-1; D is possibly TRBD2 (6 bases). This CDR3 comprises 15 residues. Germline V gene data show CDR1 as SGDLS and CDR2 as YYNGEE. The V gene lost 0 bases and the J gene lost 4 bases, with 11 bases spanning the gap. The CDR3 spells CASSVAFREYNEQFF. DNA for the CDR3: TGTGCCAGCAGCGTAGCCTTTCGGGAGTACAATGAGCAGTTCTTC.

The chain joins TRBV28 to TRBJ1-1; D is perhaps TRBD1 (5 bases). CDR3 length: 14 residues. The germline V and J ends were trimmed by 2 bases and 7 bases, with 14 bases remaining between them. Per germline, CDR1 MDHEN and CDR2 SYDVKM. The chain's CDR3 is CASSLRGRNGEAFF. For the CDR3, the DNA is TGTGCCAGCAGTTTAAGGGGCAGGAATGGTGAAGCTTTCTTT.

V usage is TRBV2 and J usage is TRBJ1-1; 8 bases agree with TRBD1. Germline assignment: CDR1 SNHLY and CDR2 FYNNEI. J was trimmed by 1 base and V by 7 bases; bases with no gene match: 5. The length of the CDR3 is 14 residues. CDR3 residues: CASTPGTGNTEAFF. The DNA of the CDR3 is TGTGCCAGCACTCCCGGGACAGGGAACACTGAAGCTTTCTTT.

This clone appeared once. The chain uses TRBV5-4 and TRBJ2-1; tentative D call: TRBD2 (7 bases). The germline V gene encodes CDR1 SGHNT and CDR2 YYREEE (reference sequence). The V gene lost 0 bases and the J gene lost 9 bases, with 10 bases spanning the gap. The CDR3 is made up of 13 amino acids. Written as DNA, the CDR3 is TGTGCCAGCAGCTTGGAGGCGGGGGCTGAGCAGTTCTTC. Translation: CASSLEAGAEQFF.

The chain is built from TRBV9 and TRBJ1-5; D remains unclear. V was shortened by 2 bases and J by 5 bases, with 11 bases between the two germline ends. This CDR3 is 14 amino acids long. The V gene's germline CDR1 is SGDLS and CDR2 YYNGEE. CDR3: CASSVSSGDQPQHF. For the CDR3, the DNA is TGTGCCAGCAGCGTTAGCTCGGGTGATCAGCCCCAGCATTTT. The full variable domain, its missing parts supplied by reference TRBV9 and TRBJ1-5, is DSGVTQTPKHLITATGQRVTLRCSPRSGDLSVYWYQQSLDQGLQFLIQYYNGEERAKGNILERFSAQQFPDLHSELNLSSLELGDSALYFCASSVSSGDQPQHFGDGTRLSIL.

The J gene is TRBJ1-2, the V gene TRBV27; D not certain. The CDR3 is 15 amino acids. With 5 bases removed from V and 4 bases from J, the gap between germline ends came to 17 bases. The germline CDR1 and CDR2 sequences are MNHEY and SMNVEV (reference sequence). This CDR3 is CASSPELRESYGYTF. CDR3 sequence (DNA): TGTGCCAGCAGTCCTGAATTGAGGGAGTCCTATGGCTACACCTTC.

The chain combines TRBV2 with TRBJ1-6, with TRBD1 identical over 8 bases. Trimming removed 4 bases from V and 3 bases from J; junction bases left unmatched: 2. The CDR3 consists of 15 residues. From germline, CDR1 is SNHLY and CDR2 FYNNEI. CDR3 protein: CASSVGTGYNSPLHF. The DNA for the CDR3 is TGTGCCAGCAGTGTCGGGACAGGCTATAATTCACCCCTCCACTTT.

This clone showed up just once. The chain recombines TRBV19 with TRBJ2-3, with TRBD2 as a possible D gene (5 bases). This CDR3 is built from 14 residues. V gave up 7 bases and J gave up 0 bases, with 11 bases separating them. In germline, CDR1 is LNHDA, CDR2 SQIVND (reference sequence). In DNA, the CDR3 is TGTGCCAGTATGAGGGCAGCCAGCACAGATACGCAGTATTTT. Translation gives CASMRAASTDTQYF.

The rearrangement joins TRBV6-4 to TRBJ2-7, with D possibly TRBD1 on 5 matching bases. Between the trimmed V and J ends, which lost 0 bases and 4 bases, there was a span of 10 bases. The CDR3 runs to 14 residues. From germline, CDR1 is MRHNA and CDR2 SNTAGT. The CDR3 DNA follows: TGTGCCAGCAGTGACTCCGCAGGGTCATACGAGCAGTACTTC. Residues: CASSDSAGSYEQYF.

The J gene is TRBJ2-2, the V gene TRBV5-1; D not certain. V lost 3 bases, J lost 4 bases, and 22 bases lay in between. Germline lookup yields CDR1 SGHRS and CDR2 YFSETQ. The length of the CDR3 is 18 residues. The CDR3 spells CASSSPEAAKVATGELFF. In DNA, the CDR3 is TGCGCCAGCAGCTCCCCTGAAGCCGCTAAGGTAGCCACCGGGGAGCTGTTTTTT.

This clone was seen many times. The chain links TRBV5-1 to TRBJ1-2; D gene uncertain. Between the trimmed V and J ends, which lost 3 bases and 4 bases, there was a span of 16 bases. The CDR3 contains 15 residues. Germline values: CDR1 SGHRS, CDR2 YFSETQ. The CDR3 DNA reads TGCGCCAGCAGCTATGGACGGAGGCCTATCTATGGCTACACCTTC. This gives the protein CASSYGRRPIYGYTF.

The V and J genes are TRBV6-5 and TRBJ2-3, with D perhaps matching TRBD2 (5 bases). Deletions cut 2 bases from V and 6 bases from J, with 12 bases between. The CDR3 contains 14 residues. CDR1 MNHEY and CDR2 SVGAGI come from the germline V gene. The CDR3, as DNA: TGTGCCAGCAGTTACCACCCTCTAGCCGATACGCAGTATTTT. It yields the protein CASSYHPLADTQYF.

The chain uses TRBV27 and TRBJ1-6, with 7 bases that match TRBD1. The CDR3 extends over 16 amino acids. The junction had 5 bases not matched to a gene; V was cut back by 5 bases and J by 1 base. Germline-derived CDR1 and CDR2 are MNHEY and SMNVEV (reference sequence). Here the CDR3 reads CASSPTGASYNSPLHF. In DNA, the CDR3 is TGTGCCAGCAGTCCCACAGGGGCGTCCTATAATTCACCCCTCCACTTT.

The CDR3 coding sequence is TGTGCCAGCAGGCAGCTAGCGGGGGGGCCAGAGCAGTTCTTC. Its protein product is CASRQLAGGPEQFF. This chain links TRBV28 with TRBJ2-1; TRBD2 matches 12 bases. This CDR3 has 14 amino acids. V lost 6 bases, J lost 10 bases, and 7 bases stayed unmatched. The V gene's germline CDR1 is MDHEN and CDR2 SYDVKM. The variable domain in full, with the rest retrieved from reference TRBV28 and TRBJ2-1, is DVKVTQSSRYLVKRTGEKVFLECVQDMDHENMFWYRQDPGLGLRLIYFSYDVKMKEKGDIPEGYSVSREKKERFSLILESASTNQTSMYLCASRQLAGGPEQFFGPGTRLTVL.

This chain joins TRBV24-1 and TRBJ1-1, with D possibly being TRBD1 (5 bases). The CDR3 has 13 residues. Germline-derived CDR1 and CDR2 are KGHDR and SFDVKD. V was pared by 6 bases and J by 7 bases, with 14 bases between. The CDR3 DNA sequence: TGTGCCACCAGTCAGGCGAACAGGAATGAAGCTTTCTTT. Translated: CATSQANRNEAFF.

This chain connects TRBV4-1 to TRBJ2-3; D is ambiguous. V was shortened by 4 bases and J by 3 bases, with 8 bases between the two germline ends. Germline V gene sequence: CDR1 MGHRA, CDR2 YSYEKL. The CDR3 has 13 amino acids. In nucleotides, the CDR3 is TGCGCCAGCAGCCCCCCAATGACAGATACGCAGTATTTT. Its translation is CASSPPMTDTQYF.

The table lists this clone with a count of one. The V and J genes are TRBV20-1 and TRBJ2-2; 8 positions agree with TRBD1. After removal of 3 bases from V and 3 bases from J, the junction contained 3 bases not matched to a gene. The CDR3 has 14 amino acids. CDR1 is DFQATT and CDR2 is SNEGSKA in the germline V gene (reference sequence). CDR3 DNA: TGCAGTGCTAGTCAGGGGGCGGACACCGGGGAGCTGTTTTTT. It specifies CSASQGADTGELFF.

The rearrangement uses TRBV3-1 (or the pseudogene TRBV3-2) and TRBJ2-1, with D perhaps matching TRBD1 (5 bases). CDR3 size: 9 residues. Trimming removed 11 bases from V and 10 bases from J, with 9 bases in between. Germline CDR1 is LGHDT and CDR2 is YNNKEL (reference sequence). CDR3 in DNA: TGTGCCGGGAACAGGGAGCAGTTCTTC. Translation: CAGNREQFF.

This chain links TRBV4-1 with TRBJ1-1; weak D call: TRBD1 (5 bases). From germline, CDR1 is MGHRA and CDR2 YSYEKL. Trimming took 3 bases from V and 1 from J, leaving 15 bases between them. The CDR3 is 16 residues long. CDR3 nucleotide sequence: TGCGCCAGCAGCCAGGCAGCGGGGGGGACGAACACTGAAGCTTTCTTT. This translates into CASSQAAGGTNTEAFF.

V gene TRBV19 combines with J gene TRBJ2-2; weak D call: TRBD2 (6 bases). Between the trimmed V and J ends, which lost 2 bases and 9 bases, there was a span of 10 bases. The CDR3 spans 13 residues. Looked up from germline, CDR1 is LNHDA and CDR2 is SQIVND (reference sequence). The CDR3 loop reads CASSILGGRELFF. For the CDR3, the DNA is TGTGCCAGTAGTATATTAGGAGGGAGGGAGCTGTTTTTT.

V gene TRBV6-2 or TRBV6-3 combines with J gene TRBJ2-7; no clear D gene. Germline values: CDR1 MNHEY, CDR2 SVGEGT. V dropped 5 bases and J dropped 0 bases, with 11 bases sitting between them. This CDR3 is 14 amino acids long. The CDR3 sequence is CASSVAGGSYEQYF. CDR3 nucleotide sequence: TGTGCCAGCAGTGTCGCTGGCGGCTCCTACGAGCAGTACTTC.

The gene calls are TRBV3-1 (or the pseudogene TRBV3-2) and TRBJ2-7; 7 bases map to TRBD1. Losses at the gene ends were 2 bases for V and 4 bases for J; bases not matched to a gene: 2. There are 13 residues in the CDR3. Germline V gives CDR1 LGHDT, CDR2 YNNKEL (reference sequence). CDR3 residues: CASSQLQGYEQYF. The CDR3 DNA reads TGTGCCAGCAGCCAATTACAGGGGTACGAGCAGTACTTC.